Following are 23 T cell receptor beta chains from one sample sequenced in a study of blood T cell repertoires in COVID-19 (dated by TCRdb to 2020 to 2022). Receptors were amplified or captured by the immunoSEQ multiplex PCR assay. TCRdb stores this immuneACCESS table with in-frame sequences only. Part of the clones is absent; in the studies checked, under half of the shortfall reflects unresolved V genes, and no reason is known for the rest. Counted in this sample were under 100,000 clones; over 75% of them appeared once. The leading ten clones occupy approximately 25% of the sample. The sequenced material came from peripheral blood. The source of these receptors is an elderly man with active or convalescent COVID-19.

The V call is TRBV5-4, the J call TRBJ2-7; D might be TRBD2 (5 bases). The germline V and J ends were trimmed by 3 bases and 5 bases, with 15 bases remaining between them. Germline values: CDR1 SGHNT, CDR2 YYREEE (reference sequence). The CDR3 runs to 14 residues. The CDR3 spells CASSSRTRGHEQYF. The CDR3 DNA reads as TGTGCCAGCAGCTCCAGGACCCGGGGTCACGAGCAGTACTTC.

This chain joins TRBV4-1 and TRBJ2-7, with 10 bases aligning to TRBD1. Germline-derived CDR1 and CDR2 are MGHRA and YSYEKL. Trimming removed 1 base from V and 2 bases from J; junction bases left unmatched: 2. The CDR3 is 15 amino acids. The CDR3 is CASSQAGTGAYEQYF. CDR3 bases: TGCGCCAGCAGCCAAGCCGGGACAGGGGCCTACGAGCAGTACTTC.

This clone has more than one count but fewer than ten. Written as DNA, the CDR3 is TGTGCCAGCAGTGCGCTGGACAGGGGACCTAACTATGGCTACACCTTC. This codes for CASSALDRGPNYGYTF. The gene calls are TRBV2 and TRBJ1-2, with TRBD1 matching 9 bases. CDR3 length: 16 amino acids. Germline-derived CDR1 and CDR2 are SNHLY and FYNNEI. Germline trimming cut 4 bases from V and 0 bases from J; bases unmatched to any gene: 6.

This clone appeared a single time. The CDR3 nucleotides read TGCGCCAGCAGCCAGGGGACAGGGGGGTACAATGAGCAGTTCTTC. Translated: CASSQGTGGYNEQFF. This chain links TRBV4-3 with TRBJ2-1; TRBD1 aligns across 11 bases. The CDR3 length is 15 residues. The J segment lost 4 bases and the V segment lost 3 bases, leaving 2 bases of the junction unmatched. Germline CDR1 is LGHNA and CDR2 is YSLEER.

This clone was seen only once. This sequence joins TRBV7-2 and TRBJ1-1; TRBD1 matches at 9 bases. The CDR3 length is 18 residues. Germline lookup yields CDR1 SGHTA and CDR2 FQGNSA. Trimming at V came to 6 bases and at J to 0 bases, leaving 14 bases not matched to a gene. The CDR3 loop is CASRPTPGQGSMNTEAFF. CDR3 in DNA: TGTGCCAGCAGACCCACCCCGGGACAGGGTTCCATGAACACTGAAGCTTTCTTT.

The chain joins TRBV30 to TRBJ2-3, with D perhaps TRBD2 (6 bases). The V gene's germline CDR1 is GTSNPN and CDR2 SVGIG (reference sequence). The ends were cut back, 0 bases at V and 3 bases at J, with 7 bases in the middle. The CDR3 has 13 amino acids. CDR3 protein: CAWSVGTTDTQYF. The CDR3 region has the DNA TGTGCCTGGAGTGTTGGGACTACAGATACGCAGTATTTT. Variable domain in full (rest from reference TRBV30 and TRBJ2-3): SQTIHQWPATLVQPVGSPLSLECTVEGTSNPNLYWYRQAAGRGLQLLFYSVGIGQISSEVPQNLSASRPQDRQFILSSKKLLLSDSGFYLCAWSVGTTDTQYFGPGTRLTVL.

V is TRBV6-5 and J is TRBJ2-7; 7 bases map to TRBD2. The germline CDR1 and CDR2 sequences are MNHEY and SVGAGI. The CDR3 loop spans 13 amino acids. Trimming took 5 bases from V and 3 from J; bases not matched to a gene: 4. The CDR3 nucleotides are TGTGCCAGCAGTCCAGGGAGGGACTACGAGCAGTACTTC. Residues: CASSPGRDYEQYF.

The chain links TRBV5-6 to TRBJ1-4; 12 nucleotides align to TRBD1. Germline-derived CDR1 and CDR2 are SGHDT and YYEEEE. With V trimmed by 4 bases and J by 5 bases, 3 bases remained unmatched. The length of the CDR3 is 15 residues. The CDR3 region is CASSPGTGGNEKLFF. CDR3 DNA sequence: TGTGCCAGCAGCCCCGGGACAGGGGGCAATGAAAAACTGTTTTTT.

The chain has TRBV7-9 and TRBJ1-3; possibly TRBD1 for D (6 bases). CDR1 SEHNR and CDR2 FQNEAQ come from the germline V gene (reference sequence). Trimming took off 1 base at V and 0 bases at J, with 10 bases between the two ends. CDR3 length: 16 amino acids. The chain's CDR3 is CASSLGRTVSGNTIYF. The CDR3 bases are TGTGCCAGCAGCTTAGGAAGGACAGTCTCTGGAAACACCATATATTTT.

CDR3 in amino acids: CASRRTTGEQYF. CDR3 DNA: TGTGCCAGCAGACGGACCACGGGAGAGCAGTACTTC. The chain uses TRBV6-5 and TRBJ2-7; D is perhaps TRBD2 (5 bases). This CDR3 has 12 amino acids. In germline, CDR1 is MNHEY, CDR2 SVGAGI. The V end lost 6 bases, the J end lost 7 bases, and 13 bases lay between the germline ends.

This clone came up a few times. V usage is TRBV7-2 and J usage is TRBJ1-3, with D perhaps TRBD1 (5 bases). Germline V lookup: CDR1 SGHTA, CDR2 FQGNSA. This CDR3 has 16 residues. With 4 bases removed from V and 0 bases from J, the gap between germline ends came to 13 bases. CDR3: CASSWGGAFSGNTIYF. The DNA for the CDR3 is TGTGCCAGCAGCTGGGGGGGAGCTTTCTCTGGAAACACCATATATTTT.

The chain is built from TRBV6-1 and TRBJ1-5; a weak D match, TRBD1 (5 bases). Trimming removed 4 bases at V and 0 bases at J, with 13 bases between. The CDR3 spans 16 residues. Germline values: CDR1 MNHNS, CDR2 SASEGT. The CDR3 DNA sequence: TGTGCCAGCAGTGGCGGGGGGGGATCTAGCAATCAGCCCCAGCATTTT. Protein: CASSGGGGSSNQPQHF.

The chain has TRBV6-4 and TRBJ1-6, with a weak D call TRBD1 (6 bases). Deletions cut 6 bases from V and 7 bases from J, with 16 bases between. The CDR3 is 15 residues long. Germline loops: CDR1 MRHNA, CDR2 SNTAGT. The CDR3 sequence: CASSQEAGDNSPLHF. CDR3 coding DNA: TGTGCCAGCAGCCAGGAGGCAGGGGACAATTCACCCCTCCACTTT.

This clone turned up a few times. The chain couples TRBV6-5 to TRBJ1-2, with TRBD1 matching 10 bases. The junction had 12 bases not matched to a gene; V was cut back by 6 bases and J by 8 bases. This CDR3 has 15 residues. CDR1 and CDR2 (germline): MNHEY, SVGAGI. The CDR3 reads CASSTGQGYRQGYTF. The CDR3 DNA reads as TGTGCCAGCAGCACGGGACAGGGGTATCGTCAGGGCTACACCTTC.

A few counts support this clone. The CDR3 bases are TGTGCCAGTAGGCTCTGGACAGGCTCTGGAAACACCATATATTTT. It translates to CASRLWTGSGNTIYF. V usage is TRBV19 and J usage is TRBJ1-3; 7 nucleotides align to TRBD1. The CDR3 sequence is 15 residues long. Germline CDR1 LNHDA, CDR2 SQIVND (reference sequence). Unmatched junction bases numbered 5, after V lost 6 bases and J lost 0 bases. Variable domain in full (rest from reference TRBV19 and TRBJ1-3): DGGITQSPKYLFRKEGQNVTLSCEQNLNHDAMYWYRQDPGQGLRLIYYSQIVNDFQKGDIAEGYSVSREKKESFPLTVTSAQKNPTAFYLCASRLWTGSGNTIYFGEGSWLTVV.

The chain employs TRBV11-3 and TRBJ2-1, with D possibly being TRBD2 (6 bases). Germline values: CDR1 SGHNT, CDR2 YENEEA. Between the trimmed V and J ends, which lost 0 bases and 6 bases, there was a span of 15 bases. The CDR3 sequence is 16 residues long. The CDR3, as DNA: TGTGCCAGCAGCTTAGACGGGGGAGCCTTTACCAATGAGCAGTTCTTC. This translates into CASSLDGGAFTNEQFF.

The chain has TRBV5-1 and TRBJ1-2; D is perhaps TRBD1 (5 bases). This CDR3 region has 15 residues. In germline, CDR1 is SGHRS, CDR2 YFSETQ. Trimming pared 0 bases from V and 5 bases from J, leaving 14 bases between. CDR3 bases: TGCGCCAGCAGCTTGGTGGAAGGGGAATTGTATGGCTACACCTTC. It is translated as CASSLVEGELYGYTF.

The genes are TRBV28 and TRBJ1-6; 9 bases fit TRBD1. CDR1 MDHEN and CDR2 SYDVKM come from the germline V gene. This CDR3 contains 16 residues. The trim removed 6 bases at V and 8 bases at J, leaving 11 bases unmatched. The CDR3 loop reads CASSPMGQGSDSPLHF. CDR3 DNA: TGTGCCAGCAGCCCGATGGGACAGGGATCAGATTCACCCCTCCACTTT.

The chain couples TRBV7-4 to TRBJ2-7, with TRBD2 matching over 16 bases. Germline CDR1 reads SGHVT; CDR2 reads SQSDAQ. J was trimmed by 0 bases and V by 0 bases; bases with no gene match: 5. The CDR3 is 19 amino acids. The CDR3 coding sequence is TGTGCCAGCAGCTTAGCCGGGACTAGCGGGGGGGCGAGCTCCTACGAGCAGTACTTC. Translating it yields CASSLAGTSGGASSYEQYF.

This chain joins TRBV10-3 and TRBJ1-1; 7 bases are a match to TRBD1. This CDR3 contains 17 residues. Germline V gene data show CDR1 as ENHRY and CDR2 as SYGVKD. J gave up 0 bases and V 3 bases, and 10 bases lay outside the gene matches. The CDR3: CAISERGGTSMNTEAFF. CDR3 DNA sequence: TGTGCCATCAGTGAACGAGGGGGCACCAGCATGAACACTGAAGCTTTCTTT.

This sequence joins TRBV19 and TRBJ1-6; perhaps TRBD1 as D (5 bases). With 7 bases removed from V and 6 bases from J, the gap between germline ends came to 10 bases. This CDR3 is built from 13 residues. Germline assignment: CDR1 LNHDA and CDR2 SQIVND (reference sequence). Here the CDR3 reads CASKEGINSPLHF. Written as DNA, the CDR3 is TGTGCCAGTAAGGAGGGGATTAATTCACCCCTCCACTTT.

This clone appeared many times. The rearrangement joins TRBV5-1 to TRBJ1-2; D remains unclear. The length of the CDR3 is 13 residues. CDR1 is SGHRS, CDR2 YFSETQ, per germline. Deletions cut 0 bases from V and 2 bases from J, with 5 bases between. CDR3 sequence reads: CASSLAGNYGYTF. In DNA, the CDR3 is TGCGCCAGCAGCTTGGCAGGAAACTATGGCTACACCTTC.

This clone has a single count. The rearrangement links TRBV5-6 to TRBJ2-2; no clear D. The V gene lost 1 base and the J gene lost 5 bases, with 6 bases spanning the gap. Germline CDR1 and CDR2: SGHDT and YYEEEE. The CDR3 extends over 13 amino acids. CDR3: CASSLLRTGELFF. The CDR3 nucleotides are TGTGCCAGCAGCTTGCTGAGGACCGGGGAGCTGTTTTTT. The full variable domain, its missing parts supplied by reference TRBV5-6 and TRBJ2-2, is DAGVTQSPTHLIKTRGQQVTLRCSPKSGHDTVSWYQQALGQGPQFIFQYYEEEERQRGNFPDRFSGHQFPNYSSELNVNALLLGDSALYLCASSLLRTGELFFGEGSRLTVL.